The 30 T cell receptor beta chains given below trace back to one sample, sequenced in a study of CD8 T cells in ankylosing spondylitis (dated by TCRdb to about 2017). General conclusions and limits of the study: Blood from ankylosing spondylitis patients appeared to be characterized by a TCR beta motif made up of under 10 highly homologous amino acid variants.

Which antigens these TCRs recognize remains unknown. Library preparation employed 5' RACE. Sequencing was carried out with an Illumina HiSeq 2500. Clones were called with MiXCR by TCRdb after fastp trimmed the public reads at Q25, and only in-frame beta chains were retained. Each record represents a unique CDR3 protein, reported with the most common genes and DNA among its rows. The table for this sample lists around 490,000 distinct CDR3 sequences; 5.3% of them were counted only once. The ten largest make up roughly 3.3% of the sample. Input material: blood, either unsorted or a sorted T cell fraction (not recorded which). The receptors here all came from a male donor with ankylosing spondylitis.

This clonotype has at least ten counts. This chain links TRBV25-1 with TRBJ2-1; D might be TRBD1 or TRBD2, each matching 6 bases. The CDR3 is 14 residues long. Per the germline V gene, CDR1 is MGHDK and CDR2 is SYGVNS. V lost 1 base and J 10 bases, leaving 14 bases between the germline ends. CDR3 amino acids: CASSEFKGGREQFF. As DNA, the CDR3 is TGTGCCAGCAGTGAATTTAAGGGGGGACGGGAGCAGTTCTTC.

The rearrangement links TRBV7-9 to TRBJ2-6; D not resolved. The CDR3 has 17 residues. CDR1 is SEHNR, CDR2 FQNEAQ, per germline (reference sequence). The V and J ends lost 3 bases and 0 bases respectively, with 12 bases between them. The CDR3 bases are TGTGCCAGCAGCTTCACCGCAACATCCTCTGGGGCCAACGTCCTGACTTTC. Encoded protein: CASSFTATSSGANVLTF.

There are many counts of this clonotype. This chain links TRBV20-1 with TRBJ2-5, with no clear D. V shed 6 bases and J shed 6 bases, with 5 bases lying between them. CDR3 size: 9 residues. Germline CDR1 and CDR2: DFQATT and SNEGSKA (reference sequence). CDR3 protein: CSAQKTQYF. CDR3 nucleotide sequence: TGCAGTGCGCAAAAGACCCAGTACTTC.

Only a few counts were recorded for this clonotype. The chain carries TRBV7-2 and TRBJ2-3, with 7 bases identical to TRBD2. CDR3 length: 16 amino acids. Germline-derived CDR1 and CDR2 are SGHTA and FQGNSA. The trim removed 8 bases at V and 5 bases at J, leaving 16 bases unmatched. The CDR3 sequence is CASRSSRGGPRDTQYF. The CDR3 DNA reads as TGTGCCAGCCGCTCCTCTCGCGGGGGTCCGAGAGATACGCAGTATTTT.

This clonotype was seen repeatedly, ten times or more. This chain joins TRBV7-2 and TRBJ1-1; D is uncertain. Trimming pared 2 bases from V and 4 bases from J, leaving 14 bases between. CDR1 is SGHTA, CDR2 FQGNSA, per germline. The CDR3 is made up of 15 amino acids. The chain's CDR3 is CASSLSGPGGTEAFF. CDR3 DNA: TGTGCCAGCAGCTTATCAGGACCGGGTGGCACTGAAGCTTTCTTT.

This clonotype was found many times. The chain has TRBV20-1 and TRBJ2-7; D is possibly TRBD1 or TRBD2 (5 bases each). Trimming took off 6 bases at V and 6 bases at J, with 21 bases between the two ends. The CDR3 has 14 residues. The V gene's germline CDR1 is DFQATT and CDR2 SNEGSKA (reference sequence). CDR3 DNA: TGCAGTGCCCTACGCCCGGACTCTGGGGGCGAGCAGTACTTC. It translates to CSALRPDSGGEQYF.

This clonotype was seen many times. This chain links TRBV6-2 or TRBV6-3 with TRBJ1-4; D uncertain. CDR1 is MNHEY, CDR2 SVGEGT, per germline. The V end lost 5 bases, the J end lost 7 bases, and 14 bases lay between the germline ends. This CDR3 has 14 amino acids. CDR3 sequence: CASSPGRNGEKLFF. The DNA of the CDR3 is TGTGCCAGCAGTCCCGGGAGGAACGGTGAAAAACTGTTTTTT.

This clonotype showed up many times. The chain employs TRBV27 and TRBJ2-2; D may be TRBD2 (6 bases). Germline V lookup: CDR1 MNHEY, CDR2 SMNVEV (reference sequence). Trimming cost V 3 bases and J 4 bases, with 9 bases left between them. CDR3 length equals 14 residues. CDR3 region: CASSFATSTGELFF. CDR3 sequence (DNA): TGTGCCAGCAGTTTCGCGACTAGCACCGGGGAGCTGTTTTTT.

The sample holds many counts of this clonotype. The gene calls are TRBV20-1 and TRBJ1-1; D gene ambiguous. The CDR3 sequence is 12 residues long. Trimming left V 4 bases short and J 4 bases short, with 10 bases between. CDR1 is DFQATT, CDR2 SNEGSKA, per germline (reference sequence). In DNA, the CDR3 is TGCAGTGCTAATTGGGGTAGCACTGAAGCTTTCTTT. Its translation: CSANWGSTEAFF.

This clonotype was recorded at least ten times. The gene calls are TRBV14 and TRBJ2-7; 15 nucleotides align to TRBD2. Trimming removed 4 bases from V and 3 bases from J; junction bases left unmatched: 7. The V gene's germline CDR1 is SGHDN and CDR2 FVKESK. The CDR3 loop spans 17 amino acids. CDR3 sequence reads: CASSPWTSGRGGYEQYF. CDR3 in DNA: TGTGCCAGCAGCCCATGGACTAGCGGGAGGGGCGGCTACGAGCAGTACTTC.

This clonotype was seen at least ten times. The J gene is TRBJ1-5, the V gene TRBV27, with 11 bases fitting TRBD1. Looked up from germline, CDR1 is MNHEY and CDR2 is SMNVEV (reference sequence). The junction had 2 bases not matched to a gene; V was cut back by 5 bases and J by 5 bases. This CDR3 region has 14 residues. The CDR3 DNA follows: TGTGCCAGCAGTGGACAGGGGGCCGATCAGCCCCAGCATTTT. Translating gives CASSGQGADQPQHF.

This clonotype was seen a few times. The rearrangement links TRBV25-1 to TRBJ2-7; 12 bases line up with TRBD2. J was trimmed by 4 bases and V by 5 bases; bases with no gene match: 3. This CDR3 is built from 14 residues. Germline CDR1 reads MGHDK; CDR2 reads SYGVNS. CDR3 sequence (DNA): TGTGCCAGCAGTAGAGGGACTAGCGGGTACGAGCAGTACTTC. Amino acids: CASSRGTSGYEQYF.

Many counts were recorded for this clonotype. This rearrangement joins TRBV27 to TRBJ1-4; D not certain. Germline lookup yields CDR1 MNHEY and CDR2 SMNVEV (reference sequence). V was clipped by 2 bases and J by 6 bases, with 10 bases between them. The CDR3 contains 14 residues. CDR3 sequence reads: CASSLIGPDEKLFF. In DNA form, the CDR3 reads TGTGCCAGCAGTTTAATTGGGCCAGATGAAAAACTGTTTTTT.

This clonotype was counted many times. The J gene is TRBJ2-5, the V gene TRBV10-3; D is perhaps TRBD1 (5 bases). V was pared by 0 bases and J by 5 bases, with 13 bases between. Per the germline V gene, CDR1 is ENHRY and CDR2 is SYGVKD. The CDR3 sequence is 15 residues long. The CDR3 sequence is CAISESTAHGETQYF. Written as DNA, the CDR3 is TGTGCCATCAGTGAGTCGACAGCGCACGGGGAGACCCAGTACTTC.

This clonotype was picked up many times. The CDR3 loop reads CASSITGNSGNTIYF. DNA for the CDR3: TGTGCCAGCAGCATTACAGGGAATTCTGGAAACACCATATATTTT. The genes are TRBV7-9 and TRBJ1-3; a weak D match, TRBD1 (6 bases). The germline V gene has CDR1 SEHNR and CDR2 FQNEAQ (reference sequence). The CDR3 consists of 15 residues. Deletions cut 5 bases from V and 1 base from J, with 12 bases between. Complete variable domain (other parts from reference TRBV7-9 and TRBJ1-3): DTGVSQNPRHKITKRGQNVTFRCDPISEHNRLYWYRQTLGQGPEFLTYFQNEAQLEKSRLLSDRFSAERPKGSFSTLEIQRTEQGDSAMYLCASSITGNSGNTIYFGEGSWLTVV.

With regard to this clonotype: This may be a read error, as it is one base from a much larger clone. The chain employs TRBV5-1 and TRBJ2-2; D may be TRBD2 (5 bases). The CDR3 totals 15 residues. Trimming shortened V by 5 bases and J by 2 bases, and 13 bases separated the two germline ends. Germline-derived CDR1 and CDR2 are SGHRS and YFSETQ. CDR3 bases: TGCGCCAGCAGATTGTCCGGGATAAACACCGGGGAGCTGTTTTTT. This gives the protein CASRLSGINTGELFF.

This clonotype was detected ten times or more. The chain employs TRBV12-3 or TRBV12-4 and TRBJ1-2; TRBD1 aligns across 8 bases. V lost 0 bases, J lost 7 bases, and 10 bases stayed unmatched. CDR3 size: 16 residues. Here the CDR3 DNA reads TGTGCCAGCAGTTTAGCGACAGGGGCGGGACCCCCTGGCTACACCTTC. As protein: CASSLATGAGPPGYTF.

This clonotype has ten or more counts. This chain connects TRBV6-2 or TRBV6-3 to TRBJ2-3; D is perhaps TRBD2 (5 bases). V dropped 4 bases and J dropped 5 bases, with 10 bases sitting between them. Germline V gene sequence: CDR1 MNHEY, CDR2 SVGEGT. The CDR3 contains 13 residues. In DNA form, the CDR3 reads TGTGCCAGCAGTTCCTACGGGGTAGATACGCAGTATTTT. Translation: CASSSYGVDTQYF.

This clonotype has a count of ten or more. The chain has TRBV9 and TRBJ2-3, with 9 positions matching TRBD2. After removal of 3 bases from V and 1 base from J, the junction contained 3 bases not matched to a gene. CDR1 SGDLS and CDR2 YYNGEE come from the germline V gene. This CDR3 region has 15 residues. The CDR3 is CASSAAGGGTDTQYF. In DNA form, the CDR3 reads TGTGCCAGCAGCGCAGCGGGAGGTGGCACAGATACGCAGTATTTT.

In this sample, this clonotype turned up many times. The chain carries TRBV7-9 and TRBJ2-1; possibly TRBD1 for D (6 bases). Trimming left V 4 bases short and J 10 bases short, with 14 bases between. Germline-derived CDR1 and CDR2 are SEHNR and FQNEAQ (reference sequence). The CDR3 runs 13 residues. The CDR3 nucleotides are TGTGCCAGCAGCTCATTAGACAGGCGAGAGCAGTTCTTC. Protein: CASSSLDRREQFF.

In this sample, this clonotype turned up many times. This chain links TRBV4-2 with TRBJ2-1, with 11 nucleotides matching TRBD2. V was clipped by 4 bases and J by 7 bases; unmatched bases: 12. The germline CDR1 and CDR2 sequences are LGHNA and YNFKEQ. The CDR3 is made up of 17 amino acids. The CDR3 protein is CASSPSPSGGRGNEQFF. The CDR3 DNA sequence: TGTGCCAGCAGCCCGTCCCCTAGCGGGGGGCGAGGGAATGAGCAGTTCTTC.

This clonotype showed up many times. The gene calls are TRBV21-1 and TRBJ1-2; the table gives TRBD1 as D, unverified against the DNA. TRBV21-1 is shown as a pseudogene. CDR3 size: 17 residues. The chain's CDR3 is CASSPMWGAPPNYGYTF. The CDR3 region has the DNA TGTGCCAGCAGCCCCATGTGGGGCGCGCCCCCTAACTATGGCTACACCTTC.

This clonotype was picked up many times. The chain is built from TRBV28 and TRBJ2-3; D gene uncertain. The germline CDR1 and CDR2 sequences are MDHEN and SYDVKM. Trimming took 11 bases from V and 0 from J, leaving 12 bases between them. There are 13 residues in the CDR3. Written as DNA, the CDR3 is TGTGCCCTTTCCGGCGGTAGCACAGATACGCAGTATTTT. Translation: CALSGGSTDTQYF.

This clonotype came up many times. This chain connects TRBV29-1 to TRBJ1-1; 10 bases align to TRBD1. The V segment lost 8 bases and the J segment 1 base; nucleotides outside the gene matches: 7. The CDR3 extends over 14 amino acids. Germline CDR1 is SQVTM and CDR2 is ANQGSEA. The CDR3 protein is CSFRDRGGNTEAFF. The CDR3 coding sequence is TGCAGCTTTAGGGACAGGGGAGGGAACACTGAAGCTTTCTTT. Filled out from reference TRBV29-1 and TRBJ1-1, the complete variable domain reads SAVISQKPSRDICQRGTSLTIQCQVDSQVTMMFWYRQQPGQSLTLIATANQGSEATYESGFVIDKFPISRPNLTFSTLTVSNMSPEDSSIYLCSFRDRGGNTEAFFGQGTRLTVV.

This clonotype has a count of ten or more. This chain connects TRBV4-3 to TRBJ1-5; D is undetermined. This CDR3 region has 13 residues. The germline V gene has CDR1 LGHNA and CDR2 YSLEER. Trimming stripped 0 bases from V and 7 bases from J, with 7 bases between. The CDR3 DNA follows: TGCGCCAGCAGCCAAGATCATGCCCAGCCCCAGCATTTT. It yields the protein CASSQDHAQPQHF.

This clonotype was seen repeatedly, ten times or more. The chain recombines TRBV20-1 with TRBJ1-1; 9 bases align to TRBD1. V was pared by 5 bases and J by 10 bases, with 11 bases of the junction left unmatched. CDR1 is DFQATT, CDR2 SNEGSKA, per germline (reference sequence). This CDR3 is 13 amino acids long. The CDR3 reads CSAHSPGQGAAFF. CDR3 DNA sequence: TGCAGTGCTCACTCCCCGGGACAGGGAGCAGCTTTCTTT.

This clonotype was observed many times. This chain uses TRBV27 with TRBJ2-1; no firm D call. CDR3 size: 13 residues. V dropped 0 bases and J dropped 5 bases, with 5 bases sitting between them. Germline CDR1 reads MNHEY; CDR2 reads SMNVEV (reference sequence). The CDR3 loop is CASSLSRNNEQFF. CDR3 nucleotide sequence: TGTGCCAGCAGTTTATCCCGGAACAATGAGCAGTTCTTC.

This clonotype was seen at least ten times. The DNA of the CDR3 is TGTGCCAGCAGTAACCAGGGGGCGTCCTACAATGAGCAGTTCTTC. Its protein is CASSNQGASYNEQFF. The chain combines TRBV6-4 with TRBJ2-1; 8 positions agree with TRBD1. Germline CDR1 MRHNA, CDR2 SNTAGT. The CDR3 totals 15 residues. Trimming removed 5 bases from V and 1 base from J; junction bases left unmatched: 4.

This clonotype was seen a single time. The chain is built from TRBV6-1 and TRBJ2-5; the D is unclear. Germline assignment: CDR1 MNHNS and CDR2 SASEGT. V dropped 4 bases and J dropped 1 base, with 10 bases sitting between them. The CDR3 sequence is 14 residues long. DNA for the CDR3: TGTGCCAGCAGTGCATACAGCTTCCAAGAGACCCAGTACTTC. As protein: CASSAYSFQETQYF.

This clonotype was seen repeatedly, ten times or more. The chain employs TRBV10-3 and TRBJ2-2; D call uncertain. V gave up 3 bases and J gave up 5 bases, with 10 bases separating them. CDR1 is ENHRY, CDR2 SYGVKD, per germline. The CDR3 has 14 amino acids. CDR3 nucleotide sequence: TGTGCCATCAGTGACCCCTCGGGTACCGGGGAGCTGTTTTTT. Encoded protein: CAISDPSGTGELFF.